The sequence of this T cell receptor beta chain was determined in a study of molecular identifiers for immune sequencing clone quantification. CDR1 is SGHNT, CDR2 YYREEE, per germline (reference sequence). Trimming took 1 base from V and 5 from J; bases not matched to a gene: 8. The CDR3 runs to 15 residues. The study, taken as a whole, reports: Underestimation of highly expanded clone sizes could arise where identical TCR molecules share a barcode.

The bulk TCR libraries were made with methods described before and with listed TCR primers. TCRdb analysed the PCR reads with MiXCR anew, one entry per CDR3 protein. The sample contains about 640,000 distinct CDR3 sequences, around 20% of which appear only once. This clonotype was seen many times. What it binds is unknown. Sorting recovered naive CD8 T cells on a CD8+CD4-CCR7+CD45RA+ profile. This rearrangement joins TRBV5-4 to TRBJ2-5; 7 bases line up with TRBD1. The clonotype comes from a human donor in good health. Some libraries in this study had Jurkat cell RNA spiked in. Sequencing was performed on naive CD8+ T cells from blood, with Jurkat cell RNA spiked in. As to subset: FACS-sorted CD8+CD4-CCR7+CD45RA+ naive T cells. As DNA, the CDR3 is TGTGCCAGCAGCTTGAGGGAACAGGGGTTGGAGACCCAGTACTTC. Translating gives CASSLREQGLETQYF.